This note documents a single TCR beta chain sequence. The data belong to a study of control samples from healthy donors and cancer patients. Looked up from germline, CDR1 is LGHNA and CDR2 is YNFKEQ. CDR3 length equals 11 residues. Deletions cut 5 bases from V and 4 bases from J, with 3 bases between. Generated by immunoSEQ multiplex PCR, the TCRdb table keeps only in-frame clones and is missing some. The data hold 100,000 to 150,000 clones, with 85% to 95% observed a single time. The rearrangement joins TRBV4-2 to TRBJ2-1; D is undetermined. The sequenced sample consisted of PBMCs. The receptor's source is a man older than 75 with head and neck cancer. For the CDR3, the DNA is TGTGCCAGCAGCTGGTACAATGAGCAGTTCTTC. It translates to CASSWYNEQFF.